One sample yielded the 6 T cell receptor beta chains listed below, sequenced in a study of cytomegalovirus exposure and HLA in healthy donors. PCR was performed using 60 Vbeta and 13 Jbeta primers. Sequencing was performed with immunoSEQ multiplex PCR; in TCRdb, only in-frame clones are kept and a portion is missing. The sample lists about 140,000 clones, roughly 75% occurring once. What was sequenced was PBMCs. These receptors came from a female donor in good health and CMV-seronegative.

CDR3 sequence reads: CASSRQGGEGEKLFF. CDR3 sequence (DNA): TGTGCCAGCAGCAGACAGGGGGGGGAAGGAGAAAAACTGTTTTTT. This chain links TRBV9 with TRBJ1-4; 9 bases match TRBD1. Germline V gives CDR1 SGDLS, CDR2 YYNGEE. The CDR3 contains 15 residues. With V trimmed by 4 bases and J by 8 bases, 9 bases remained unmatched.

The rearrangement links TRBV18 to TRBJ1-6, with D unclear. V lost 6 bases and J lost 8, with 11 bases in between. In germline, CDR1 is KGHSH, CDR2 LQKENI. The CDR3 has 13 residues. The CDR3 coding sequence is TGTGCCAGCTCTCGAAGCGGGGATTCACCCCTCCACTTT. It codes for CASSRSGDSPLHF.

J is TRBJ2-3 and V is TRBV9, with D possibly matching TRBD2 (6 bases). This CDR3 spans 16 amino acids. Germline-derived CDR1 and CDR2 are SGDLS and YYNGEE. The V end lost 4 bases, the J end lost 3 bases, and 18 bases lay between the germline ends. CDR3 sequence (DNA): TGTGCCAGCAGCAACCGTCGGGGGACCACTACAGATACGCAGTATTTT. Translating gives CASSNRRGTTTDTQYF.

This rearrangement joins TRBV7-2 to TRBJ2-1; 11 positions agree with TRBD2. V shed 5 bases and J 2 bases; nucleotides not matched to a gene: 5. Germline-derived CDR1 and CDR2 are SGHTA and FQGNSA. The CDR3 consists of 16 residues. CDR3 in DNA: TGTGCCAGCAGCCTTAGCGGGGGGGCCCCCTACAATGAGCAGTTCTTC. It codes for CASSLSGGAPYNEQFF.

The CDR3 loop is CASSWGQGDEQYF. CDR3 nucleotides: TGTGCCAGCAGCTGGGGACAGGGCGACGAGCAGTACTTC. The chain is built from TRBV11-3 and TRBJ2-7; 9 bases map to TRBD1. CDR1 is SGHNT and CDR2 is YENEEA in the germline V gene. V shed 4 bases, J shed 5 bases, and the junction held 3 bases outside the gene matches. This CDR3 spans 13 amino acids.

The rearrangement links TRBV2 to TRBJ2-1; TRBD1 aligns across 9 bases. CDR1 SNHLY and CDR2 FYNNEI come from the germline V gene. Trimming took 5 bases from V and 7 from J; bases not matched to a gene: 9. The CDR3 sequence is 15 residues long. The chain's CDR3 is CASSPQGQGTNEQFF. CDR3 DNA: TGTGCCAGCAGTCCACAGGGACAGGGTACGAATGAGCAGTTCTTC.